The source of this T cell receptor (beta chain) is a study of patients and donors after allogeneic stem cell transplantation. This clonotype appeared a few times. The CDR3 spans 13 residues. The V segment lost 4 bases and the J segment 3 bases; nucleotides outside the gene matches: 3. TCRdb re-called the RT-PCR reads with MiXCR, one entry per CDR3 protein. The sample consists of some 200,000 distinct CDR3 sequences, 41% of them appearing once. This TCR was recovered from a human donor who was either an allogeneic HSCT recipient or a stem cell or donor lymphocyte infusion donor (not recorded which). It is not recorded whose cells these are; they may come from a transplant donor. Sequencing input: blood, either unsorted or a sorted T cell fraction (not recorded which). The chain couples TRBV12-3 or TRBV12-4 to TRBJ2-7; 7 positions agree with TRBD2. The CDR3 DNA sequence: TGTGCCAGCAGTTCCGGACTAGGCTACGAGCAGTACTTC. As protein: CASSSGLGYEQYF.